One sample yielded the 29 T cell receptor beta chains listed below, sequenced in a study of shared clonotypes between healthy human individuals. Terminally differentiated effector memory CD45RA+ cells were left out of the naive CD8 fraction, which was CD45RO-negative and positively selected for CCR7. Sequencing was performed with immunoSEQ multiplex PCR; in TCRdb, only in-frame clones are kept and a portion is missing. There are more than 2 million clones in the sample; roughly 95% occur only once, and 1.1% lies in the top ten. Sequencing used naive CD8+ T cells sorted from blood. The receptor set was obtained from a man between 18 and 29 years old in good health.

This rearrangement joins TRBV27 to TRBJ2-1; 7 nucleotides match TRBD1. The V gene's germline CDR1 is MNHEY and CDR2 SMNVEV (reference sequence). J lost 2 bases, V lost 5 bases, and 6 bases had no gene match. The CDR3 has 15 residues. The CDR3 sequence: CASSGNRGPYNEQFF. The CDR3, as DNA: TGTGCCAGCAGTGGAAACAGGGGTCCCTACAATGAGCAGTTCTTC.

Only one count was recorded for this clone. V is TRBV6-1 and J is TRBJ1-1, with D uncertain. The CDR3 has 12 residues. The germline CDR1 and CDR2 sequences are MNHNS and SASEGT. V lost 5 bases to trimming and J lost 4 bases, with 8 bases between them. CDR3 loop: CASSKGFTEAFF. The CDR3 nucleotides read TGTGCCAGCAGTAAAGGGTTCACTGAAGCTTTCTTT.

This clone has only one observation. This chain's CDR3 is CASSVGRFSYEQYF. The CDR3, as DNA: TGTGCCAGCAGTGTAGGCAGGTTCTCCTACGAGCAGTACTTC. The genes are TRBV6-4 and TRBJ2-7, with D hard to call. The CDR3 loop spans 14 amino acids. V lost 4 bases, J lost 0 bases, and 10 bases lay in between. Germline V CDR1 and CDR2: MRHNA, SNTAGT.

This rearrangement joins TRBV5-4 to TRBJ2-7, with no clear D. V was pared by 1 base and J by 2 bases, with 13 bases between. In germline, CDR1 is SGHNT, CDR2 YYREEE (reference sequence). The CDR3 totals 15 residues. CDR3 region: CASSLRAASTYEQYF. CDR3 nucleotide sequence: TGTGCCAGCAGCTTGAGGGCCGCGTCCACCTACGAGCAGTACTTC.

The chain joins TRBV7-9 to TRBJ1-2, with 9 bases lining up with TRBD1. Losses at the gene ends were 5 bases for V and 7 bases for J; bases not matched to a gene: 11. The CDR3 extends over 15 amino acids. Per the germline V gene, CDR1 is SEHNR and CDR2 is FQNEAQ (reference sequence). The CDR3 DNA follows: TGTGCCAGCAGCCCGGGGGACAGGGTCTCCCTTGGCTACACCTTC. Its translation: CASSPGDRVSLGYTF.

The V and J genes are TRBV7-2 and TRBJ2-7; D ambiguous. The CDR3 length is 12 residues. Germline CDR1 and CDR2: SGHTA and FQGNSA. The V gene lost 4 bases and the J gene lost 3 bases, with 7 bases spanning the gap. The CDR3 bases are TGTGCCAGCAGCTATGTTGGCTACGAGCAGTACTTC. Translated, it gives CASSYVGYEQYF.

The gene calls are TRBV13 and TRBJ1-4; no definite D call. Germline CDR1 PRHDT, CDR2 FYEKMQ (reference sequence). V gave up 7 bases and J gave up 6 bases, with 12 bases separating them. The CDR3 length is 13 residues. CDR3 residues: CASTSLRDEKLFF. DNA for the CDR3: TGTGCCAGCACATCGTTGAGGGATGAAAAACTGTTTTTT.

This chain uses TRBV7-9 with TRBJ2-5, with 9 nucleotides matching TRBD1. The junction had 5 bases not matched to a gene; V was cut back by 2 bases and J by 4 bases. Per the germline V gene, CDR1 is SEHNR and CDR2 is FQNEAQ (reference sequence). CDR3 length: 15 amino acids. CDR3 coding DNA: TGTGCCAGCAGCTTAAGGGGACAGGGAGGAGAGACCCAGTACTTC. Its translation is CASSLRGQGGETQYF.

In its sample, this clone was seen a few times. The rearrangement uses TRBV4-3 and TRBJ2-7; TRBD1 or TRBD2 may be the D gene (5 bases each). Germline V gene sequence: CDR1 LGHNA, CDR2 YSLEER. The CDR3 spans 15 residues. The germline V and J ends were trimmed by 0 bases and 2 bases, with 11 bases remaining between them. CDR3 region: CASSQDLGPTYEQYF. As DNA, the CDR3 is TGCGCCAGCAGCCAAGATCTGGGACCGACCTACGAGCAGTACTTC.

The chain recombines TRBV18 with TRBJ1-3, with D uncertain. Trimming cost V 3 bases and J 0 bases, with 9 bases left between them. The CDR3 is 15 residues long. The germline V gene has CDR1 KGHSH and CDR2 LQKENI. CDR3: CASSPDPTSGNTIYF. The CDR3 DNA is TGTGCCAGCTCACCGGATCCGACCTCTGGAAACACCATATATTTT.

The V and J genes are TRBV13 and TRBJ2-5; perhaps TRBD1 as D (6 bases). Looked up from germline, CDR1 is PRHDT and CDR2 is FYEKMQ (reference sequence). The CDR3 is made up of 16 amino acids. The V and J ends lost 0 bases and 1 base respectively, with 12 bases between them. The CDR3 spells CASSLGQGRFQETQYF. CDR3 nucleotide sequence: TGTGCCAGCAGCTTAGGGCAGGGGCGGTTCCAAGAGACCCAGTACTTC.

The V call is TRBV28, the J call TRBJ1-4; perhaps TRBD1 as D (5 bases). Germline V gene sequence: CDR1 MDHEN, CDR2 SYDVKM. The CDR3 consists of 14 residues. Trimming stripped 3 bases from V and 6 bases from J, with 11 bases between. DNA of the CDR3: TGTGCCAGCAGTTTTGTGACAGTTGATGAAAAACTGTTTTTT. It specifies CASSFVTVDEKLFF.

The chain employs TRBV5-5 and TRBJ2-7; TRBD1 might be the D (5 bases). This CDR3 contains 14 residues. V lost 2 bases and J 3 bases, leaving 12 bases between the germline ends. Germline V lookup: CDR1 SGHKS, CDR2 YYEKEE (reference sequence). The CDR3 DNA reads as TGTGCCAGCAGCTTAGAGACAGCATTCTACGAGCAGTACTTC. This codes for CASSLETAFYEQYF.

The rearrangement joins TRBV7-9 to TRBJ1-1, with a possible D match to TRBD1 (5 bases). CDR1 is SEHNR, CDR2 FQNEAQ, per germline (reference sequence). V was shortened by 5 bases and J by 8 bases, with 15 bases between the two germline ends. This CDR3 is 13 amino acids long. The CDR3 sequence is CASSPARDPEAFF. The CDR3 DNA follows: TGTGCCAGCAGCCCCGCCCGGGACCCCGAAGCTTTCTTT. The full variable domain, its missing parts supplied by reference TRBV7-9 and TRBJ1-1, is DTGVSQNPRHKITKRGQNVTFRCDPISEHNRLYWYRQTLGQGPEFLTYFQNEAQLEKSRLLSDRFSAERPKGSFSTLEIQRTEQGDSAMYLCASSPARDPEAFFGQGTRLTVV.

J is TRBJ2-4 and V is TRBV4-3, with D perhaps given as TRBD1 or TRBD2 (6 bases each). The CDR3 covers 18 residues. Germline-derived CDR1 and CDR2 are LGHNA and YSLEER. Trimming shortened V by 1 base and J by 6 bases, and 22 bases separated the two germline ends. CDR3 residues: CASSQVAGPAGHANIQYF. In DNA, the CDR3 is TGCGCCAGCAGCCAAGTTGCGGGGCCTGCGGGACACGCAAACATTCAGTACTTC.

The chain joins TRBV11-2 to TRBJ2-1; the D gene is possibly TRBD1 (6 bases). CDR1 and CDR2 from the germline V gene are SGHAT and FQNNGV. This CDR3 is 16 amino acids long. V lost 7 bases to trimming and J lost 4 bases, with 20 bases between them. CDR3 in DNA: TGTGCCAGCAAATATAAGGGGGTATCCAGATACAATGAGCAGTTCTTC. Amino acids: CASKYKGVSRYNEQFF.

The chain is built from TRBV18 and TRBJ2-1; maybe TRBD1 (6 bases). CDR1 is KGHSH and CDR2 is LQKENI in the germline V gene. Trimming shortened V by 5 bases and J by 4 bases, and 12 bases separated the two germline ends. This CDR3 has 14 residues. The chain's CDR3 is CASSEAGVYNEQFF. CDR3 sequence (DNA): TGTGCCAGCTCAGAGGCAGGGGTGTACAATGAGCAGTTCTTC. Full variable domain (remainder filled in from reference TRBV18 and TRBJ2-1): NAGVMQNPRHLVRRRGQEARLRCSPMKGHSHVYWYRQLPEEGLKFMVYLQKENIIDESGMPKERFSAEFPKEGPSILRIQQVVRGDSAAYFCASSEAGVYNEQFFGPGTRLTVL.

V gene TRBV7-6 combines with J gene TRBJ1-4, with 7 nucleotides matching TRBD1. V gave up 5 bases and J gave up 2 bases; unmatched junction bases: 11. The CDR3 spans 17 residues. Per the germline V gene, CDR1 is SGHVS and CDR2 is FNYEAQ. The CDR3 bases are TGTGCCAGCAGCCCCAGACAGGGCTATACGACTAATGAAAAACTGTTTTTT. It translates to CASSPRQGYTTNEKLFF.

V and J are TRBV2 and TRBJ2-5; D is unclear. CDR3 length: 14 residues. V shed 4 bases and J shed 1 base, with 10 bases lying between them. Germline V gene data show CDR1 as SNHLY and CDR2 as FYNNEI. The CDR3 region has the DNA TGTGCCAGCAGTGGCGTAGCCCTCCAAGAGACCCAGTACTTC. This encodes CASSGVALQETQYF. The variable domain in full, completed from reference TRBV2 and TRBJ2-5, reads EPEVTQTPSHQVTQMGQEVILRCVPISNHLYFYWYRQILGQKVEFLVSFYNNEISEKSEIFDDQFSVERPDGSNFTLKIRSTKLEDSAMYFCASSGVALQETQYFGPGTRLLVL.

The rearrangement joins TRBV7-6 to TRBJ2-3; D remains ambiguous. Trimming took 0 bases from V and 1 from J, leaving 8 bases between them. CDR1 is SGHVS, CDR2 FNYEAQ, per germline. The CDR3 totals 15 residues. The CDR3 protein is CASSLAPTGTDTQYF. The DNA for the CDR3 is TGTGCCAGCAGCTTAGCTCCTACAGGCACAGATACGCAGTATTTT.

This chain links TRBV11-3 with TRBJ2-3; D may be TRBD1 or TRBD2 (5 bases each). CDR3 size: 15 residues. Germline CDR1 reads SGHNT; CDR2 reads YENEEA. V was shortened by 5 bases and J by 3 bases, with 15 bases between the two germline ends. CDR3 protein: CASSTDVGVTDTQYF. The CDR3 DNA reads TGTGCCAGCAGCACTGATGTGGGGGTTACAGATACGCAGTATTTT.

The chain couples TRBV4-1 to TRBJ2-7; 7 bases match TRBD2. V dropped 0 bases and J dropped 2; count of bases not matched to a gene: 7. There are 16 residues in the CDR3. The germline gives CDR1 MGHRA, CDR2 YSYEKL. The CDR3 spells CASSQDRGGSPYEQYF. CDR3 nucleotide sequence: TGCGCCAGCAGCCAAGATCGGGGCGGGAGCCCCTACGAGCAGTACTTC.

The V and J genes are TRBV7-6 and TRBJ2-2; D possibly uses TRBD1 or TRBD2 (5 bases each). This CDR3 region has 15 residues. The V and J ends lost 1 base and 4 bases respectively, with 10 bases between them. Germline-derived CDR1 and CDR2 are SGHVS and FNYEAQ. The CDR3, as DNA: TGTGCCAGCAGCTTAGGTGGGGGTAGCACCGGGGAGCTGTTTTTT. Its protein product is CASSLGGGSTGELFF.

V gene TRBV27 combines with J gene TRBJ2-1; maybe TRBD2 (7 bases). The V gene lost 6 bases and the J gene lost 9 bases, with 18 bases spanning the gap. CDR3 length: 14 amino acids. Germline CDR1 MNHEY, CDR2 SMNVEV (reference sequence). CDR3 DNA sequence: TGTGCCAGCAGCCCTAAGGGGGGGGCGGGTGAGCAGTTCTTC. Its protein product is CASSPKGGAGEQFF.

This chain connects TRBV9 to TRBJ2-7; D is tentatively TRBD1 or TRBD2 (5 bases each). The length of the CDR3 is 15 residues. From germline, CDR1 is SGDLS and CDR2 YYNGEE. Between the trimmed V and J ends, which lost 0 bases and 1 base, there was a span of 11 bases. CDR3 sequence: CASSVAWDASYEQYF. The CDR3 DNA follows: TGTGCCAGCAGCGTAGCTTGGGACGCGTCCTACGAGCAGTACTTC.

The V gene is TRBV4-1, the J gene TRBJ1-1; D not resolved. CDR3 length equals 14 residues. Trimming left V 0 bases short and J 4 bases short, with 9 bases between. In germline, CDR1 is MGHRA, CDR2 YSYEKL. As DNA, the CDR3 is TGCGCCAGCAGCCAAGAGTTTCGGGGCACTGAAGCTTTCTTT. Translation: CASSQEFRGTEAFF.

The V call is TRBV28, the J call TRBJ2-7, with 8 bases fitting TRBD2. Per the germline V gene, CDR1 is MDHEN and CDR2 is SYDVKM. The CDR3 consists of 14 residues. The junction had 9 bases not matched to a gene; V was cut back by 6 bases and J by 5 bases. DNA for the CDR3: TGTGCCAGCAGGACCTCGGTTAGCGGGAACGAGCAGTACTTC. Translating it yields CASRTSVSGNEQYF.

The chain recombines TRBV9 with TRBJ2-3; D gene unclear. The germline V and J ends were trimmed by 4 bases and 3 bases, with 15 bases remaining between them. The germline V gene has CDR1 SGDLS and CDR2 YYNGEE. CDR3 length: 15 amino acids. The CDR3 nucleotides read TGTGCCAGCAGCCTCGATGGGGATCTGACAGATACGCAGTATTTT. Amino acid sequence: CASSLDGDLTDTQYF. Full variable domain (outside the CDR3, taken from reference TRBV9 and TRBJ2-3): DSGVTQTPKHLITATGQRVTLRCSPRSGDLSVYWYQQSLDQGLQFLIQYYNGEERAKGNILERFSAQQFPDLHSELNLSSLELGDSALYFCASSLDGDLTDTQYFGPGTRLTVL.

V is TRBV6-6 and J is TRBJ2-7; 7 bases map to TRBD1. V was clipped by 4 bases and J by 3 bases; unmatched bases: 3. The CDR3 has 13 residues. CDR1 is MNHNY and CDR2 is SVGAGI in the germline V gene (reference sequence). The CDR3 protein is CASSSDRDYEQYF. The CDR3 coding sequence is TGTGCCAGCAGTTCCGACAGGGACTACGAGCAGTACTTC.